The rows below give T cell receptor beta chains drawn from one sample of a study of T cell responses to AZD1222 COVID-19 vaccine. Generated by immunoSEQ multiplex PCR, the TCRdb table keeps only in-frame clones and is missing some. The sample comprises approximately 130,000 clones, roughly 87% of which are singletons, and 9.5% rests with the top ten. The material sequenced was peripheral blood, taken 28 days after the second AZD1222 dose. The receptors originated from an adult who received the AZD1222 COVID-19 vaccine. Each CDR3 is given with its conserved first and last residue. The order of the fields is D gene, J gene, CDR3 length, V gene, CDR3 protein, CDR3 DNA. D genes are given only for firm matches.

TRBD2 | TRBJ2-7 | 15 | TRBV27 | CASSSVGAGAGGQYF | TGTGCCAGCAGTTCCGTGGGGGCGGGCGCGGGGGGGCAGTACTTC
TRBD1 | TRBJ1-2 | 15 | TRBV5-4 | CASSDGTGWEDGYTF | TGTGCCAGCAGCGATGGGACAGGATGGGAAGATGGCTACACCTTC
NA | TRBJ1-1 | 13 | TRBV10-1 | CASSGAMNTEAFF | TGCGCCAGCAGTGGGGCCATGAACACTGAAGCTTTCTTT
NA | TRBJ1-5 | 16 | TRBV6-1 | CASSEWQGYSNQPQHF | TGTGCCAGCAGTGAATGGCAGGGATATAGCAATCAGCCCCAGCATTTT
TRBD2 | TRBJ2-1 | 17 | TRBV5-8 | CASRVRPLAGVINEQFF | TGTGCCAGCAGAGTGAGGCCTCTAGCGGGGGTTATCAATGAGCAGTTCTTC
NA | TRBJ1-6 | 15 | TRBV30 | CASPQKGQINSPLHF | TGTGCCTCCCCTCAGAAGGGACAAATTAATTCACCCCTCCACTTT
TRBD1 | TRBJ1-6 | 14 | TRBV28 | CASSFGTANSPLHF | TGTGCCAGCAGTTTTGGGACAGCAAATTCACCCCTCCACTTT
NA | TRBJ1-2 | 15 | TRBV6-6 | CASSPPGRGNYGYTF | TGTGCCAGCAGCCCCCCAGGTCGGGGCAACTATGGCTACACCTTC
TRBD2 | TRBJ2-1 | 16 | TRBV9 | CASSWTSGRAYNEQFF | TGTGCCAGCAGCTGGACTAGCGGGAGGGCCTACAATGAGCAGTTCTTC
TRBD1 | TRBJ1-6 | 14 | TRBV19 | CASSTTGVLVSLHF | TGTGCCAGTAGTACGACAGGGGTCCTCGTATCCCTCCACTTT